This paragraph covers one TCR beta chain sequence. The entry originates in a study of radiation and T cells in renal cell carcinoma. Study-wide context: Nephrectomy followed 15 Gy stereotactic body radiation by 4 weeks.

CDR1 is MDHEN and CDR2 is SYDVKM in the germline V gene. The CDR3 is 12 residues long. V trimming: 10 bases; J trimming: 4 bases; junction bases outside the gene matches: 6. As for time point: blood 2 weeks post-SBRT. Treatment defined: 15 Gy SBRT to primary tumor, nephrectomy 4 weeks later. The table came from immunoSEQ multiplex PCR; TCRdb's copy has only in-frame clones and leaves some out. The table has about 130,000 clones, 80% to 90% seen once. The material was blood, obtained from a patient whose treatment included radiotherapy and nephrectomy. This TCR was recovered from a woman aged 60-70 years with renal cell carcinoma. V gene TRBV28 combines with J gene TRBJ1-2, with 7 nucleotides matching TRBD1. The CDR3 is CATRGGVYGYTF. The CDR3 coding sequence is TGTGCCACCAGGGGGGGAGTCTATGGCTACACCTTC.